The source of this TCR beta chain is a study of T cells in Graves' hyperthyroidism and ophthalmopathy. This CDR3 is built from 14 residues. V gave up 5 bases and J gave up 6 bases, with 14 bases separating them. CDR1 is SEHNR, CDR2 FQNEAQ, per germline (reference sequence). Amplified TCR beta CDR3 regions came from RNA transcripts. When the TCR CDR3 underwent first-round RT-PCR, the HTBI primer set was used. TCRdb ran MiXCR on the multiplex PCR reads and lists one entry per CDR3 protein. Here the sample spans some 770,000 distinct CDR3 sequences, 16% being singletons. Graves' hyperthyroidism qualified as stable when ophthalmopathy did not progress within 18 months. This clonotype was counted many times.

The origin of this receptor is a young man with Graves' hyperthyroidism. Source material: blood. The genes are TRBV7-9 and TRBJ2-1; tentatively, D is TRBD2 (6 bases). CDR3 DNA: TGTGCCAGCAGCGGTCTGCGGGGAGGCAATGAGCAGTTCTTC. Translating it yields CASSGLRGGNEQFF.